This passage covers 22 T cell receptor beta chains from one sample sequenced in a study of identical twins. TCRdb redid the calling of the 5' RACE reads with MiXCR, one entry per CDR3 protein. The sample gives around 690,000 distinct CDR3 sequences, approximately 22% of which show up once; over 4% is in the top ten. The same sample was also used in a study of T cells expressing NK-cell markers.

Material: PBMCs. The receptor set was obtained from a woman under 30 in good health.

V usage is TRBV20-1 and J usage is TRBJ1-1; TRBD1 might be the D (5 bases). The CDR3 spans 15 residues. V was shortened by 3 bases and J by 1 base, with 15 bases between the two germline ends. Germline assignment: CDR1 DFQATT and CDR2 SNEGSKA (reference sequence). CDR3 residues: CSASPRGAGNTEAFF. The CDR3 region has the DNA TGCAGTGCTAGCCCTAGAGGGGCTGGGAACACTGAAGCTTTCTTT.

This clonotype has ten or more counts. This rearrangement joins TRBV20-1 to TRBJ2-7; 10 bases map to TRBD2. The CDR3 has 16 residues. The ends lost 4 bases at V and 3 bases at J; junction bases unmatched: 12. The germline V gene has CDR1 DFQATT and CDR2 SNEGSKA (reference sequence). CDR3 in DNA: TGCAGTGCTACTGGCCAAGGACTAGCGGATTACTACGAGCAGTACTTC. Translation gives CSATGQGLADYYEQYF.

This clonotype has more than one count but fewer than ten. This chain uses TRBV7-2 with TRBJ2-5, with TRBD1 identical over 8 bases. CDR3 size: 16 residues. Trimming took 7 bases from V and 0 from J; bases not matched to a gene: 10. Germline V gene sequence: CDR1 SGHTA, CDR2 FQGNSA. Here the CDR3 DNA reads TGTGCCAGCACCAGGGGGACAGGATGGTACCAAGAGACCCAGTACTTC. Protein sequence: CASTRGTGWYQETQYF.

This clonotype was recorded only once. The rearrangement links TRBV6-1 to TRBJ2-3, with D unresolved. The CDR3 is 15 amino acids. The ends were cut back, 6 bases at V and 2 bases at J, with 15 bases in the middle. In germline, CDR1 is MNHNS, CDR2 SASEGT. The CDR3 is CASSPYWGSTDTQYF. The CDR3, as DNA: TGTGCCAGCAGCCCATATTGGGGTTCCACAGATACGCAGTATTTT.

The CDR3 loop is CSAGTGGNNEQFF. CDR3 DNA sequence: TGCAGTGCTGGGACGGGGGGTAACAATGAGCAGTTCTTC. The rearrangement links TRBV20-1 to TRBJ2-1, with 7 bases that match TRBD2. The CDR3 is made up of 13 amino acids. Germline values: CDR1 DFQATT, CDR2 SNEGSKA (reference sequence). V was pared by 5 bases and J by 5 bases, with 6 bases of the junction left unmatched.

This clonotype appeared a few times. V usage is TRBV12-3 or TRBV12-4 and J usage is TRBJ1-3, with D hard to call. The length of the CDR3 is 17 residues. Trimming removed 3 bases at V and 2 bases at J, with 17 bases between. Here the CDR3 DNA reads TGTGCCAGCAGTTTGAGTGGCACAATTTCCCCTGGAAACACCATATATTTT. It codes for CASSLSGTISPGNTIYF.

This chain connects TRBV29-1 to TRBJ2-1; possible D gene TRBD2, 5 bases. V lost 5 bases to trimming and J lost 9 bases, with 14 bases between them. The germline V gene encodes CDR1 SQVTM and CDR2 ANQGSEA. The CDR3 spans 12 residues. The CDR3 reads CSVTTLGGEQFF. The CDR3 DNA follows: TGCAGCGTTACCACCCTCGGAGGTGAGCAGTTCTTC.

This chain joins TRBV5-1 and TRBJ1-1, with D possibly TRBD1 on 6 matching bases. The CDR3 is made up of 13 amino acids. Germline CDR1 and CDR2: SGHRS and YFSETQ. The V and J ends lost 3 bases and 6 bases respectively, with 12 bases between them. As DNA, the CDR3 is TGCGCCAGCAGCTACGGGGGGCACCCTGAAGCTTTCTTT. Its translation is CASSYGGHPEAFF.

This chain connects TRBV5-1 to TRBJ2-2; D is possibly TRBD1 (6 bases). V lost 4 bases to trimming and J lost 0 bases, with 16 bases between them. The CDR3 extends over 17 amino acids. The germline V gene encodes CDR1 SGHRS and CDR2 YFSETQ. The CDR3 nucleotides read TGCGCCAGCAGCGTCCCCCTAGGGGGATCGAACACCGGGGAGCTGTTTTTT. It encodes CASSVPLGGSNTGELFF.

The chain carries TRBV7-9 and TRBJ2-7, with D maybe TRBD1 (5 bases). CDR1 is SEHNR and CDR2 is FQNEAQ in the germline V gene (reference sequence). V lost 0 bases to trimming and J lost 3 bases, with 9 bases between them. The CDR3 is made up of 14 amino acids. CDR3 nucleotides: TGTGCCAGCAGCTTAGCCCGACAGCACTACGAGCAGTACTTC. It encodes CASSLARQHYEQYF.

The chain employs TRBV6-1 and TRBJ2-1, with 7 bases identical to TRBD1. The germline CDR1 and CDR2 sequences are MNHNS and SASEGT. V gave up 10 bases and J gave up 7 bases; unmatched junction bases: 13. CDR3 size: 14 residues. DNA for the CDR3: TGTGCCAACATATCTTCAGACAGGGCAAATGAGCAGTTCTTC. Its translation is CANISSDRANEQFF.

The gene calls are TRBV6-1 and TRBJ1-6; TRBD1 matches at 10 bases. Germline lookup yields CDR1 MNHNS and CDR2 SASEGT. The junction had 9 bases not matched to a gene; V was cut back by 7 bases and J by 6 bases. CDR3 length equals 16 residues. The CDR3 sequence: CASKPDRDRGNSPLHF. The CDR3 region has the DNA TGTGCCAGCAAACCTGACCGGGACAGGGGTAATTCACCCCTCCACTTT.

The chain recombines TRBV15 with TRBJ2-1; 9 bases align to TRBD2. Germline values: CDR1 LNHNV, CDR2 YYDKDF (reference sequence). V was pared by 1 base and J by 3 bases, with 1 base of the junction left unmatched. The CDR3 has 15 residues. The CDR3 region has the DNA TGTGCCACCAGCAGAGGGACTAGCGACTACAATGAGCAGTTCTTC. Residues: CATSRGTSDYNEQFF.

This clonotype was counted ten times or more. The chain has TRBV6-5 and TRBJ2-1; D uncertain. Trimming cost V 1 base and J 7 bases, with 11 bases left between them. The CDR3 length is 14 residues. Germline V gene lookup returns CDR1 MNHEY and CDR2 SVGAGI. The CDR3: CASSYYTAGNEQFF. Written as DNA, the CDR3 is TGTGCCAGCAGTTACTATACCGCCGGGAATGAGCAGTTCTTC.

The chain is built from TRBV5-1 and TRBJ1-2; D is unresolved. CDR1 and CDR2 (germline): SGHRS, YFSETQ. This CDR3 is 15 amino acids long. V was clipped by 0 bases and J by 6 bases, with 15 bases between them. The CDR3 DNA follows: TGCGCCAGCAGCTTGGAAGGAGGATACGGAGATGGCTACACCTTC. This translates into CASSLEGGYGDGYTF.

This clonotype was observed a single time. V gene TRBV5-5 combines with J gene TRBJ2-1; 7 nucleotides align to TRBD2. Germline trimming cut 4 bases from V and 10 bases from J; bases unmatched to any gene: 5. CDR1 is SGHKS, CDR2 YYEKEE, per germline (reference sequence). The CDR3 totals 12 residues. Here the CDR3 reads CASSGRAREQFF. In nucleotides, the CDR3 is TGTGCCAGCAGCGGGAGGGCTCGGGAGCAGTTCTTC.

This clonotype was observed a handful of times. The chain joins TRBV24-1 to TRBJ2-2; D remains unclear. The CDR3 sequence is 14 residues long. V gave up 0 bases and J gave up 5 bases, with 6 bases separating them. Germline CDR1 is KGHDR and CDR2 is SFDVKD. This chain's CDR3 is CATSDLGGTGELFF. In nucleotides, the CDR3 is TGTGCCACCAGTGATTTGGGTGGAACCGGGGAGCTGTTTTTT.

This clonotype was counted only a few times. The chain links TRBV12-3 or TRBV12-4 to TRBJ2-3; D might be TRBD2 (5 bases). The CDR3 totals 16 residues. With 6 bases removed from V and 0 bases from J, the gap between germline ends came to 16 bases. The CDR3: CASSPPGIRSTDTQYF. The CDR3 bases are TGTGCCAGCAGCCCCCCGGGGATTCGTAGCACAGATACGCAGTATTTT.

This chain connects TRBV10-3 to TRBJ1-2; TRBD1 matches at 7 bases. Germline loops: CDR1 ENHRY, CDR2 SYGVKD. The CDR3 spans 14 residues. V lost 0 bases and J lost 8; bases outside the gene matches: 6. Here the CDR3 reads CAISESTGTRGYTF. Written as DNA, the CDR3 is TGTGCCATCAGTGAGTCGACAGGGACTAGGGGCTACACCTTC.

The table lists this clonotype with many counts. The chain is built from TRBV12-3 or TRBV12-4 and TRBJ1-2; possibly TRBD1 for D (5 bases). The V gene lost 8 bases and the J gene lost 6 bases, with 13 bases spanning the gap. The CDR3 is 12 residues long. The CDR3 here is CASLNRRDGYTF. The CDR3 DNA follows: TGTGCCAGCCTCAACAGGAGGGATGGCTACACCTTC.

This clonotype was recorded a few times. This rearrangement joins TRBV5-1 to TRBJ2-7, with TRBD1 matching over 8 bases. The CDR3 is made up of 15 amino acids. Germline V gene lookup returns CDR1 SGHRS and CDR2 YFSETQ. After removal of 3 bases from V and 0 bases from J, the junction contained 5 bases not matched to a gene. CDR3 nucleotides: TGCGCCAGCAGCTCGGGGACAGGCGTCTCCTACGAGCAGTACTTC. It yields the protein CASSSGTGVSYEQYF.

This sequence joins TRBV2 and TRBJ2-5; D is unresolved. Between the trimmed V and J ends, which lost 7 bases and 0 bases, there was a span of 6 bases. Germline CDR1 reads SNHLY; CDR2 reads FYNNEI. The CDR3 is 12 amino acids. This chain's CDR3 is CASKDHQETQYF. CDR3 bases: TGTGCCAGCAAGGACCACCAAGAGACCCAGTACTTC.